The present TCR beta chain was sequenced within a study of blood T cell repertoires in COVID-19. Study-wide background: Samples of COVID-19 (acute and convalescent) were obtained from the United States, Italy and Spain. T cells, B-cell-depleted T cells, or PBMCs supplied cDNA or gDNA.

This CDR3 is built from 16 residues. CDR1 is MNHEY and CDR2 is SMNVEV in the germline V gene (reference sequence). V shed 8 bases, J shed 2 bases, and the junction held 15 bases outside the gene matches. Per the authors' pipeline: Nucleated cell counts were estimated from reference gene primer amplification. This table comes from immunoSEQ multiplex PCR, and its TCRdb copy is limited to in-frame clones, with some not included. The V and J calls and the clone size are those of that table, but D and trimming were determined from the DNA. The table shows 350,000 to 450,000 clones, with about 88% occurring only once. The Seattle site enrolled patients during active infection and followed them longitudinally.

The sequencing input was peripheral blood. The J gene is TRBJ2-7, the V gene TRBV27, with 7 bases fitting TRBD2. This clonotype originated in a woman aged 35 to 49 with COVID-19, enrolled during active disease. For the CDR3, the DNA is TGTGCCAGCTCGCACGGGGACCGGGACTATACCTACGAGCAGTACTTC. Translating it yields CASSHGDRDYTYEQYF.